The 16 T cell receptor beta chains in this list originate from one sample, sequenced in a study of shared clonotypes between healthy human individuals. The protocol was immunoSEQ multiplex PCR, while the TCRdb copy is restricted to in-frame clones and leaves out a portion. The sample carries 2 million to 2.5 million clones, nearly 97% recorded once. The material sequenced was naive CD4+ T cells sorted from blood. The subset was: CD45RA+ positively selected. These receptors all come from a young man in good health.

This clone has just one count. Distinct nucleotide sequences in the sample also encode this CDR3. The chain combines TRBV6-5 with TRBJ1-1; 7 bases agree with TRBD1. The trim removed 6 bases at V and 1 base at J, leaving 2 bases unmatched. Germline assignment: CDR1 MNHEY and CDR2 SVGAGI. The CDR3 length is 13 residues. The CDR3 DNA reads TGTGCCAGCAGGACAGGGCCGAACACTGAAGCTTTCTTT. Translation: CASRTGPNTEAFF.

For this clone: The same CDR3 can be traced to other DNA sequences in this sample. CDR3: CASSLGLAGGSTDTQYF. In DNA, the CDR3 is TGCGCCAGCAGCTTAGGACTAGCGGGGGGTAGCACAGATACGCAGTATTTT. The chain recombines TRBV5-1 with TRBJ2-3; 14 bases fit TRBD2. The germline V gene encodes CDR1 SGHRS and CDR2 YFSETQ. This CDR3 region has 17 residues. The ends lost 2 bases at V and 0 bases at J; junction bases unmatched: 2.

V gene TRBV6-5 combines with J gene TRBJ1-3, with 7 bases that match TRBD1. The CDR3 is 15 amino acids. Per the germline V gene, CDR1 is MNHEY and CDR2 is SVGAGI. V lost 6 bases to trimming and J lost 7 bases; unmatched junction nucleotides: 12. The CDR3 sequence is CASRVQGSSGNTIYF. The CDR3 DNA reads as TGTGCCAGCAGAGTACAGGGGTCCTCAGGGAACACCATATATTTT.

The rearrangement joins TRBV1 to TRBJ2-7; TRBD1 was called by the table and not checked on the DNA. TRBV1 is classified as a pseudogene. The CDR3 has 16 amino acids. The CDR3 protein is CTSSQVPTGTGHEQYF. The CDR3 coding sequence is TGCACCAGCAGCCAAGTCCCTACAGGGACGGGTCACGAGCAGTACTTC.

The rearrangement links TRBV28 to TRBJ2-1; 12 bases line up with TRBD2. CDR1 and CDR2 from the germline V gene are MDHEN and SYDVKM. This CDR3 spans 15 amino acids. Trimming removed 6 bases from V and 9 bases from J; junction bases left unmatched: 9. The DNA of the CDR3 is TGTGCCAGCAGCCGACCTAGCGGGGGGGCCTCTGAGCAGTTCTTC. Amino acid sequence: CASSRPSGGASEQFF.

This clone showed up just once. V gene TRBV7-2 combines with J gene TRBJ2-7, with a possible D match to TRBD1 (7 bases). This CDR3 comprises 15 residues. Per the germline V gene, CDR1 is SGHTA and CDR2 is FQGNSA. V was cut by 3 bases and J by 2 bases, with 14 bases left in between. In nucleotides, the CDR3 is TGTGCCAGCAGCTTGACGGGGGACAGAACCTACGAGCAGTACTTC. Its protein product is CASSLTGDRTYEQYF.

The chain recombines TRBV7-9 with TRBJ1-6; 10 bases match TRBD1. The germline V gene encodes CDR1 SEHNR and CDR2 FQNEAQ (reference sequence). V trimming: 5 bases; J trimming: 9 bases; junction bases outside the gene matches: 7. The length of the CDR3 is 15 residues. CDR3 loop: CASSPGTGEGSPLHF. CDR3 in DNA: TGTGCCAGCAGCCCTGGGACAGGGGAAGGTTCACCCCTCCACTTT.

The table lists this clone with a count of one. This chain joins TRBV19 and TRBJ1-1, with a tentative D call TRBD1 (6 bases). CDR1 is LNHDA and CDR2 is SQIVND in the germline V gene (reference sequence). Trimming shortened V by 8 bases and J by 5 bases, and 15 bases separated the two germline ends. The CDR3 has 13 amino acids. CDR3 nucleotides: TGTGCCAGTGGGGGCCAGGCGAGGACTGAAGCTTTCTTT. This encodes CASGGQARTEAFF.

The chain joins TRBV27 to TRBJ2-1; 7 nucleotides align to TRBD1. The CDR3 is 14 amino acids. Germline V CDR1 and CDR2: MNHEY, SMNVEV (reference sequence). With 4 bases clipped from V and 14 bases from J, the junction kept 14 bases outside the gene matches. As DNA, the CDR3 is TGTGCCAGCAGTTCCCGACAGGGTAGGAGTGTGGAGTTCTTC. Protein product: CASSSRQGRSVEFF.

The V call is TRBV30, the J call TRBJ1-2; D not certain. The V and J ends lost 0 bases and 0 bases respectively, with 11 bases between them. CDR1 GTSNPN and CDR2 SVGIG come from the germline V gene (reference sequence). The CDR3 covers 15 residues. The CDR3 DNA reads TGTGCCTGGAGTGTAGCGTTAAACTCTAACTATGGCTACACCTTC. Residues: CAWSVALNSNYGYTF.

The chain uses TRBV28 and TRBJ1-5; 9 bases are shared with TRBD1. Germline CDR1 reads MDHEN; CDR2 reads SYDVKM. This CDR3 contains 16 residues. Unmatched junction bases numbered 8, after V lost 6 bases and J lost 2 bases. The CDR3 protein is CASSWDRAGGNQPQHF. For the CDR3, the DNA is TGTGCCAGCAGCTGGGACAGGGCAGGAGGCAATCAGCCCCAGCATTTT.

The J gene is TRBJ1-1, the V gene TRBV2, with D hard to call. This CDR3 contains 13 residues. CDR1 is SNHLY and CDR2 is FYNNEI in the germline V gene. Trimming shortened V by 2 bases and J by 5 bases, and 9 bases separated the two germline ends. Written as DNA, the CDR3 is TGTGCCAGCAGTGAATTTGTGGGGACTGAAGCTTTCTTT. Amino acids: CASSEFVGTEAFF.

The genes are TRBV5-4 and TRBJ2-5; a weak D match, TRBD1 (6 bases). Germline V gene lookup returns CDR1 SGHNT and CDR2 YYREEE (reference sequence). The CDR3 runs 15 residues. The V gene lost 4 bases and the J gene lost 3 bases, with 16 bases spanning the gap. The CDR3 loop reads CASSPRAGQKETQYF. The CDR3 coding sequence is TGTGCCAGCAGCCCTAGGGCTGGACAGAAAGAGACCCAGTACTTC.

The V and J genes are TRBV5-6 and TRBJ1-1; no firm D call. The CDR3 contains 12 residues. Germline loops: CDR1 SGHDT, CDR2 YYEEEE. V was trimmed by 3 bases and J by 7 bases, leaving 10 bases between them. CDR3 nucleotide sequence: TGTGCCAGCAGCTCGGACCGGGGTGAAGCTTTCTTT. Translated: CASSSDRGEAFF.

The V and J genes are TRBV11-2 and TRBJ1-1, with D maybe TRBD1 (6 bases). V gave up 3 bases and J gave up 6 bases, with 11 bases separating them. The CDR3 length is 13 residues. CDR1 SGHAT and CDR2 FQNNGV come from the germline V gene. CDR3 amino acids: CASSFSGAPEAFF. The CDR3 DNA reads TGTGCCAGCAGCTTTTCGGGGGCCCCTGAAGCTTTCTTT.

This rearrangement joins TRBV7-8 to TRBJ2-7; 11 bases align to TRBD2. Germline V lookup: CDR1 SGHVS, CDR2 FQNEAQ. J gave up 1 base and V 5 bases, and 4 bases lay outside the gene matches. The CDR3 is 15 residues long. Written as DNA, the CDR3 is TGTGCCAGCAGCCGAGGGACTAGCGGTTCCTACGAGCAGTACTTC. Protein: CASSRGTSGSYEQYF.